This T cell receptor (beta chain) appears in the sequencing data of a study of T cell changes during pregnancy in multiple sclerosis. Data came from immunoSEQ multiplex PCR; TCRdb stores just in-frame clones and leaves some out. The sample lists tens of thousands of clones, roughly 91% seen once, with 0.45% to 0.6% in the top ten. The CDR3 runs to 12 residues. With V trimmed by 6 bases and J by 4 bases, 1 base remained unmatched. The germline V gene encodes CDR1 MNHNS and CDR2 SASEGT. The chain links TRBV6-1 to TRBJ2-3, with TRBD1 matching 7 bases. Material: CD4+ T cells from peripheral blood mononuclear cells, obtained in the third trimester of pregnancy. This receptor was identified in a female donor with multiple sclerosis, enrolled in a pregnancy study. The CDR3, as DNA: TGTGCCAGCAGAGGGACAGCAGATACGCAGTATTTT. Translated, it gives CASRGTADTQYF.